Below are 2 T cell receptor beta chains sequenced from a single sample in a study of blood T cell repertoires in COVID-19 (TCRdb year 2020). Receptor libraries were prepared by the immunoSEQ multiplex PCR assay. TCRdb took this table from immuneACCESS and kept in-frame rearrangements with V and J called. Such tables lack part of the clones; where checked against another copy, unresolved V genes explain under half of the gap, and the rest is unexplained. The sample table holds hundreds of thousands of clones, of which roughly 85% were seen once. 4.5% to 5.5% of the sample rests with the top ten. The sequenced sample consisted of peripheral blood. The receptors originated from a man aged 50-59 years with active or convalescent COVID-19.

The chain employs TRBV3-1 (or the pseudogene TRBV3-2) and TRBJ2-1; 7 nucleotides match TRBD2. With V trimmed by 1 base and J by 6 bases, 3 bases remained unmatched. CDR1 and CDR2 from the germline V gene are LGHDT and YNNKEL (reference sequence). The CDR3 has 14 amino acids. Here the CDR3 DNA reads TGTGCCAGCAGCCAAGGACTAGCTAGCAATGAGCAGTTCTTC. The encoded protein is CASSQGLASNEQFF.

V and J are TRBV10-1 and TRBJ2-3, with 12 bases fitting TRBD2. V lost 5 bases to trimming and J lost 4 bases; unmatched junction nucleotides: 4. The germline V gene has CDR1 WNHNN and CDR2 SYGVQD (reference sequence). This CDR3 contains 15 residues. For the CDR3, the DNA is TGCGCCAGCAGTCGGACTAGCGGGACCTCAGATACGCAGTATTTT. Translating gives CASSRTSGTSDTQYF.